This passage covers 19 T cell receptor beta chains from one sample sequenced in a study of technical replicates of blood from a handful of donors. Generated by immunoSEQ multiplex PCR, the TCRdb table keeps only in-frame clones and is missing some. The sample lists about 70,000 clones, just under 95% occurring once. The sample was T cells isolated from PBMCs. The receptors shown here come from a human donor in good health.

CDR3 in amino acids: CASSLQGSYEQYF. CDR3 DNA sequence: TGTGCCAGCAGTTTACAGGGCTCCTACGAGCAGTACTTC. V gene TRBV28 combines with J gene TRBJ2-7; tentative D call: TRBD1 (5 bases). CDR3 size: 13 residues. Germline values: CDR1 MDHEN, CDR2 SYDVKM. V lost 2 bases to trimming and J lost 0 bases, with 5 bases between them.

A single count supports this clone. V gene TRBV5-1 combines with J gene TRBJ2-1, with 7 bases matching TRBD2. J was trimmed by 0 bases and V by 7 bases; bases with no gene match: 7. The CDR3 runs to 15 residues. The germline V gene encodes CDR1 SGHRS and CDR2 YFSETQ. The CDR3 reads CASFPSGSSYNEQFF. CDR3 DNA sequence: TGCGCCAGCTTTCCTAGCGGCAGCTCCTACAATGAGCAGTTCTTC. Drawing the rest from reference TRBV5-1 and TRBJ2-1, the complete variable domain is KAGVTQTPRYLIKTRGQQVTLSCSPISGHRSVSWYQQTPGQGLQFLFEYFSETQRNKGNFPGRFSGRQFSNSRSEMNVSTLELGDSALYLCASFPSGSSYNEQFFGPGTRLTVL.

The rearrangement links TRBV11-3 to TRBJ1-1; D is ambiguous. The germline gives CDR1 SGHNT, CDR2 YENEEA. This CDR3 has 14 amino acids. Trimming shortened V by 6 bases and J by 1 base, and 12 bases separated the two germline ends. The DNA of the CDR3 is TGTGCCAGCAGAAAGACACTTCAGAACACTGAAGCTTTCTTT. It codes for CASRKTLQNTEAFF.

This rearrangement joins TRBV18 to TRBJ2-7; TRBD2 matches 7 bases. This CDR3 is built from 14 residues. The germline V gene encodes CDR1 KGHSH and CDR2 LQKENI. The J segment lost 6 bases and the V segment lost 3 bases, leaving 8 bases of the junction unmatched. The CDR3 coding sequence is TGTGCCAGCTCACCCCCTTCTCCGGGGGGCGAGCAGTACTTC. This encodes CASSPPSPGGEQYF.

For the CDR3, the DNA is TGTGCCAGCAGTTTAGGAGGGGTTGGCTACACCTTC. Amino acid sequence: CASSLGGVGYTF. The rearrangement links TRBV27 to TRBJ1-2; TRBD1 is a possible D gene (5 bases). Germline loops: CDR1 MNHEY, CDR2 SMNVEV (reference sequence). The CDR3 length is 12 residues. Trimming removed 2 bases from V and 7 bases from J, with 8 bases in between.

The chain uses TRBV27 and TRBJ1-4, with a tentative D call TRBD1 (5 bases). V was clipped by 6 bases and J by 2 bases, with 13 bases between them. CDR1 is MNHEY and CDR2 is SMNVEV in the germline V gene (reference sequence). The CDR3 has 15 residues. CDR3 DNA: TGTGCCAGCAGGGCGGGGGGGACCACTAATGAAAAACTGTTTTTT. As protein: CASRAGGTTNEKLFF.

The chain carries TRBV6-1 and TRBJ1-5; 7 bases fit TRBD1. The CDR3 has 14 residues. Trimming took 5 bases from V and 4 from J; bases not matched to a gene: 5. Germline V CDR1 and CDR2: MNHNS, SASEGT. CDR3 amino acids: CASSPDRANQPQHF. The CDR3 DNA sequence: TGTGCCAGCAGTCCAGACAGGGCAAATCAGCCCCAGCATTTT.

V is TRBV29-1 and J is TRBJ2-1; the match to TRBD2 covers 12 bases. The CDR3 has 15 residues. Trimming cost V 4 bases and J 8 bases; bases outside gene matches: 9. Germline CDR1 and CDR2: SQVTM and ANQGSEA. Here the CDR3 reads CSVVVGLAGSDEQFF. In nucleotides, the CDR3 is TGCAGCGTTGTTGTAGGACTAGCGGGAAGCGATGAGCAGTTCTTC.

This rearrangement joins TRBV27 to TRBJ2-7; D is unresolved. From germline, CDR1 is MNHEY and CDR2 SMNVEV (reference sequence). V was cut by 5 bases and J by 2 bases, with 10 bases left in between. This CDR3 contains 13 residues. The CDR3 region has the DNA TGTGCCAGCAGTGTAGCATCCACCTACGAGCAGTACTTC. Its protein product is CASSVASTYEQYF.

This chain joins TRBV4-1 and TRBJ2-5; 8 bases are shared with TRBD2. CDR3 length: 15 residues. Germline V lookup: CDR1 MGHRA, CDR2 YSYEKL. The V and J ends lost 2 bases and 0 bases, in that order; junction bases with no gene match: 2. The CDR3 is CASSQILADQETQYF. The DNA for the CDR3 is TGCGCCAGCAGCCAAATACTAGCGGACCAAGAGACCCAGTACTTC.

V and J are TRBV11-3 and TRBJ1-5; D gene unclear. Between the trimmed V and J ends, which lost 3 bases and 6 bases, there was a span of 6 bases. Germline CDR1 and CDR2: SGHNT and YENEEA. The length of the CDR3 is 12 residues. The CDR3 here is CASSFGSQPQHF. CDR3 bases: TGTGCCAGCAGCTTTGGGAGTCAGCCCCAGCATTTT.

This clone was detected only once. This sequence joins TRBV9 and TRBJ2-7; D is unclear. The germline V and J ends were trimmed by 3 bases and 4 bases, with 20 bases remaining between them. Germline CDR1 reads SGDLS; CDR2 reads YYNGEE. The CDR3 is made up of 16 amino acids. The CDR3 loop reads CASSDTVRAAAYEQYF. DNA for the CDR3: TGTGCCAGCAGCGACACAGTACGAGCTGCCGCTTACGAGCAGTACTTC. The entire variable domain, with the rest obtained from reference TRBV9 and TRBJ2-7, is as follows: DSGVTQTPKHLITATGQRVTLRCSPRSGDLSVYWYQQSLDQGLQFLIQYYNGEERAKGNILERFSAQQFPDLHSELNLSSLELGDSALYFCASSDTVRAAAYEQYFGPGTRLTVT.

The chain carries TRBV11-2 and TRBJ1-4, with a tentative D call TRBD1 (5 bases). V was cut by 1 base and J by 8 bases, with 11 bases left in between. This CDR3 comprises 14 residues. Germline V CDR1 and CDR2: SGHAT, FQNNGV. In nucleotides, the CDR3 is TGTGCCAGCAGCTTAGTAGGGGTGGGAGAAAAACTGTTTTTT. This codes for CASSLVGVGEKLFF.

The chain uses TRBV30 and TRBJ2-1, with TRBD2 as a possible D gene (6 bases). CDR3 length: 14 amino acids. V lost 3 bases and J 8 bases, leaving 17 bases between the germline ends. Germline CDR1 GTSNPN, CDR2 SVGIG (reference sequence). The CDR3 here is CAWSEGLEIYEQFF. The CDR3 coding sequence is TGTGCCTGGAGCGAGGGACTCGAGATTTATGAGCAGTTCTTC.

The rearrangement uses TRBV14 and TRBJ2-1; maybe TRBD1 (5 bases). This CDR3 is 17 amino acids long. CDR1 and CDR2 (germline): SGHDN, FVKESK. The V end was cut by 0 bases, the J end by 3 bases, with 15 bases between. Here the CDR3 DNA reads TGTGCCAGCAGCCAAGATCAGTCAGGGCCTTACTACAATGAGCAGTTCTTC. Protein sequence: CASSQDQSGPYYNEQFF.

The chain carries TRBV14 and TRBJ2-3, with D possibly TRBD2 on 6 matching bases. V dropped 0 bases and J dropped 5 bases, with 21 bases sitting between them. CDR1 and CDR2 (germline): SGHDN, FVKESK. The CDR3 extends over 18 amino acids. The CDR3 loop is CASSQDPSSDRDGDTQYF. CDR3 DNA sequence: TGTGCCAGCAGCCAAGACCCCTCTAGCGATAGGGACGGAGATACGCAGTATTTT.

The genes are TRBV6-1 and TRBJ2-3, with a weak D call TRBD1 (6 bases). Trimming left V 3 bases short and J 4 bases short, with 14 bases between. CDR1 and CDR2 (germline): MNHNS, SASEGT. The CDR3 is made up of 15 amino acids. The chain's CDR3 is CASSEQGKVPDTQYF. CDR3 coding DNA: TGTGCCAGCAGTGAGCAGGGGAAAGTTCCAGATACGCAGTATTTT.

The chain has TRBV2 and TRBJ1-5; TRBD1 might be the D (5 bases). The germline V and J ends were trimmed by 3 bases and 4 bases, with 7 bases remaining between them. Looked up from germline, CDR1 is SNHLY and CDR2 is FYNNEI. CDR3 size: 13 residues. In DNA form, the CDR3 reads TGTGCCAGCAGTGACAGGGCTAATCAGCCCCAGCATTTT. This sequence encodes CASSDRANQPQHF.

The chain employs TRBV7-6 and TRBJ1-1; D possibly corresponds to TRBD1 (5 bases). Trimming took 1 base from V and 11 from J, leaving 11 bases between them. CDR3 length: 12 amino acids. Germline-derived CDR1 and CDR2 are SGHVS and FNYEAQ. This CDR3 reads CASSLGVGGAFF. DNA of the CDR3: TGTGCCAGCAGCTTAGGGGTGGGGGGGGCTTTCTTT. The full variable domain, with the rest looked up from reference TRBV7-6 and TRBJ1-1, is GAGVSQSPRYKVTKRGQDVALRCDPISGHVSLYWYRQALGQGPEFLTYFNYEAQQDKSGLPNDRFSAERPEGSISTLTIQRTEQRDSAMYRCASSLGVGGAFFGQGTRLTVV.